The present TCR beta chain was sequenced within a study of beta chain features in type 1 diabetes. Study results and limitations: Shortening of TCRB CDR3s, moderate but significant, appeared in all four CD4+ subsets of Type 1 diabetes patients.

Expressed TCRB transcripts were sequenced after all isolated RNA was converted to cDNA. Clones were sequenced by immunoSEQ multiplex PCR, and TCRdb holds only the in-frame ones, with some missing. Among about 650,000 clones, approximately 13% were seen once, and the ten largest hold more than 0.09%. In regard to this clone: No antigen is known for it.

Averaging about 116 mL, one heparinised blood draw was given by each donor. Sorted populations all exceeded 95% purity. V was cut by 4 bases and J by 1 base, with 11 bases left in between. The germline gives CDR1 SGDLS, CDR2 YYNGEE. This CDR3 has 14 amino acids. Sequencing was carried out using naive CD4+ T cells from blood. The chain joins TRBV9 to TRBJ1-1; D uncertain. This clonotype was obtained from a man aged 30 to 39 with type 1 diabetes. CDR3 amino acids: CASSPTQQNTEAFF. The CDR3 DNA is TGTGCCAGCAGCCCAACACAGCAGAACACTGAAGCTTTCTTT.